This TCR beta chain was identified during a study of cytomegalovirus exposure and HLA in healthy donors (dated by TCRdb to 2016 to 2017). At the level of the whole study: An earlier analysis of roughly 500 of the donors reported 250 to 350 Gb of sequence data and 117 million unique TCR beta sequences from around 200 million T cells. About 320 gigabases of sequencing data and 70 million to 100 million unique TCR sequences were included in an early release covering 550 to 800 HLA-typed donors. Of the roughly 400 genotyped donors, about 80% fell in the genetic ancestry cluster associated with self-reported Caucasian donors. The study was designed to test whether signatures of past pathogen exposure could be identified by cataloging public T cell receptors. The T cell repertoires of roughly 660 subjects were profiled by immunosequencing and related to cytomegalovirus serostatus. Besides the first cohort of roughly 640 subjects, a separate validation cohort made up of around 120 different subjects was used. To predict cytomegalovirus infection status, the study brought together high-throughput TCR immunosequencing, statistical association of individual TCRs with disease status, and machine learning. A later analysis re-analyzed previously published TCR beta repertoires from 550 to 700 donors and added high-resolution HLA genotyping to study TCR occurrence patterns. In the later analysis, no new phenotypic data were used to find candidate immune exposures; instead, reliance was placed on TCR beta sequences and their occurrence across donors. An earlier analysis of several hundred of the donors applied high-throughput TCR beta sequencing to assess whether each TCR beta V gene segment acted as functional or pseudogenic. Donor age, sex, ethnicity and CMV serostatus were collected together with the repertoire data. Genome-wide SNP genotypes for about three fifths of the roughly 670 donors were used in a later genetic analysis, which treated that subset as a discovery cohort. Every discovery cohort repertoire had been produced on one sequencing platform. Class I and class II HLA loci were covered by the typing at four-digit resolution. Typing coverage varied by locus: roughly 629-640 donors for A, B, C, DRB1 and DQB1; 522 for DQA1; more than 600 for DPA1; roughly 470 for DPB1. A handful of DR-DQ haplotypes were handled as single units for association and clustering because linkage in the cohort was strong. Across approximately 420 genotyped donors of the cohort, an average of roughly 250,000 unique TCR beta nucleotide sequences per donor were sequenced, and about a sixth of those sequences were non-productive.

V is trimmed back by 2 bases and J by 2 bases, and the junction contains 5 bases that no gene match accounts for. Looking up the germline V gene (reference sequence) yields CDR1 MNHEY and CDR2 SMNVEV. Reading from cysteine to phenylalanine, the CDR3 counts 15 amino acids. The CDR3 DNA has 45 bases and is translated from base 1. Notes on this clone: It lacks a known antigen. Base qualities are not recorded, but no much larger clone differs from it by a single base.

Paper-wide results and their limitations: A further reported finding was that TCR beta sequences accurately predicted the HLA-A and HLA-B alleles for most subjects in the first cohort. In a later genetic analysis, fewer N-insertions in productive TCRs were reported among donors in an Asian-associated ancestry cluster than the roughly 640-donor mean. Three of the identified cytomegalovirus-associated TCR beta chains were confirmed in vitro to be specific for cytomegalovirus antigens. Correlated functional status among segregating V segments might be attributable to linkage disequilibrium, but an unknown experimental factor could not be ruled out. According to a later analysis, TCR association rates differed among HLA loci, with DRB1 alleles showing the most associated TCRs and HLA-C alleles showing the fewest. The study listed around 160 TCR beta chains as associated with cytomegalovirus. Assigning TCR associations to individual alleles was difficult when HLA alleles, especially DR and DQ, strongly co-occurred. In an earlier analysis of roughly 560 of the donors, most TCR beta V segments were observed in productive rearrangements about 87% or about 30% of the time, broadly matching IMGT annotations. In a later analysis, HLA-associated TCR beta chains showed more clonal expansion and lower generation probabilities than non-associated chains that were equally common. According to a later analysis, most CMV-associated TCR beta chains appeared to be HLA-restricted, and the HLA associations seemed to be driven largely by CMV exposure. In both the original and validation cohorts, the classifier was reported to diagnose cytomegalovirus status with high specificity and sensitivity. Some IMGT-functional V segments, including TRBV6-2 and TRBV6-3, could not be told apart with the 87-base-pair reads, so those segments were excluded. V-gene and J-gene trimming of TCR beta chains was associated with a missense DCLRE1C variant in a later genetic analysis, and the association was replicated in an independent cohort. According to a later analysis, parvovirus B19, influenza, CMV and Epstein-Barr virus appeared linked to several top co-occurrence clusters. Presence/absence analyses assumed roughly uniform sequencing depth across donors, an assumption that may not hold. Over 15 rarely observed V segments, including chromosome 9 orphons, were excluded from the earlier analysis of several hundred of the donors because counts were too low. Because some donors lacked HLA typing at each locus, the association tests relied only on the typed subset. Most TCR sequences were observed very rarely across donors, whereas some public TCRs were present in many individuals. A later analysis associated some 17,000 TCR beta sequences with specific HLA alleles at a false discovery rate of 0.05. The sequencing pipeline was judged likely to have produced a cluster of highly shared sequence variants as a technical artifact. The cohort was sequenced for TCR beta chains only, and without alpha or paired-chain data the features that could be detected were limited. For the cohort, immune exposure information was limited to CMV serostatus. It was suggested by the authors that the approach could potentially be generalized to other disease states and immunological phenotypes.

The library relied on the immunoSEQ multiplex PCR assay. For the multiplex PCR, a mixture combining 60 forward primers for TCR Vbeta segments and 13 reverse primers for TCR Jbeta segments was used. Amplification of the CDR3 region of rearranged TCR beta genes was performed with a multiplex PCR assay on genomic DNA. The amplified TCR beta libraries were sequenced on the Illumina HiSeq System as 87-base-pair reads. In the paper's pipeline: A later analysis tallied around 82 million unique TCR beta chains across the 700 or so repertoires, and around 9.9 million of those chains were shared by two or more donors. Raw reads were error-corrected and collapsed into unique sequences with a nearest-neighbor algorithm that merged closely related sequences to remove PCR and sequencing errors. V, D and J gene segments were assigned by aligning CDR3 sequences to IMGT reference sequences. Each retained sequence needed at least a six-nucleotide match to both a V gene segment and a J gene segment. A rearrangement was called productive if the CDR3 had no stop codons and remained in frame with V and J, and every other rearrangement was called non-productive. Following IMGT convention, CDR3 was defined as the stretch from the second conserved V-encoded cysteine to the conserved J-encoded phenylalanine. The earlier analysis of a few hundred of the donors excluded any sequence lacking an unambiguous match to a single V gene segment. In an earlier analysis of a few hundred of the donors, V segments were called functional above 56.7% productive rearrangements and were called segregating when the between-donor standard deviation exceeded 5%. A statistical classification framework was developed to diagnose cytomegalovirus status using the catalog of TCR beta chain sequences. In a later analysis, TCR nucleotide sequences were compared against IMGT/GENE-DB human TR gene sequences so that V and J genes could be assigned. Using the TCRdist pipeline, a later analysis assigned CDR3 sequences along with most-parsimonious VDJ recombination scenarios. In a later analysis, every TCR beta chain was defined by the combination of its CDR3 amino acid sequence and its V-gene family, and reads without a unique V-gene family were dropped. As a way to deal with suspected cross-contamination and a sequencing artifact, a later analysis dropped 450 to 600 nucleotide sequences that were highly shared and had low generation probability. In a later analysis, a clonal expansion index was calculated for each public chain from normalized within-repertoire ranks of inferred template counts. In a later analysis, generation probabilities were computed with a VDJ recombination model fitted to out-of-frame rearrangements, and the resulting probabilities were checked against IGoR. Hypergeometric tests were used in a later analysis to score TCR-TCR, TCR-HLA and TCR-CMV co-occurrence, with a repertoire-size bias correction applied to the TCR pairs. False discovery rates were estimated in a later analysis by permuting HLA or CMV assignments 20 times. In a later analysis, co-occurring TCRs were grouped using DBSCAN, with TCRdist sequence similarity added in when clustering inside HLA-allele-positive subsets. For co-occurrence clustering, repertoires with fewer than 30,000 or more than 120,000 public chains were excluded, along with roughly 5 repertoires with anomalous nucleotide sharing. This is the immuneACCESS table as TCRdb keeps it, with only in-frame sequences that have V and J called. A part of the clones is gone; compared with another copy, unresolved V genes explain less than half, and the rest is unexplained. The V and J calls and clone size come from that table; D and trimming were worked out from the DNA. For this sample the table gives fewer than 200,000 clones, of which around 75% were detected only once. Clones ranked in the top ten supply approximately 2% of the sample.

The cohort was made up of several hundred healthy bone marrow donors. Cohort members were all nominally healthy when sampled, although unrecorded immune exposures were likely present. Of the 670 or so cohort members, roughly 300 had positive CMV serostatus and fewer than 400 had negative CMV serostatus, and CMV serostatus was not recorded for the donor. A peripheral blood sample was collected from each donor, and TCR beta sequencing was performed on peripheral blood mononuclear cells. The Qiagen DNeasy Blood Extraction Kit was used to extract genomic DNA from the blood cell samples. This TCR derives from a human donor in good health. Sequencing was carried out using PBMCs. Here the chain combines TRBV27 and TRBJ2-7; the junction holds 8 bases that match TRBD1. The CDR3 corresponds to CASSLTGTGAYEQYF. In nucleotides, the sequence is TGTGCCAGCAGTTTAACCGGGACAGGAGCCTACGAGCAGTACTTC.